Following are 26 T cell receptor beta chains from one sample sequenced in a study of blood T cell repertoires in COVID-19. Sequencing used immunoSEQ multiplex PCR; TCRdb keeps in-frame clones, though not all of them. The repertoire holds 70,000 or so clones, with over 75% as singletons. The source material was peripheral blood. The receptors stem from a man between 70 and 80 years old with active or convalescent COVID-19.

The rearrangement links TRBV3-1 (or the pseudogene TRBV3-2) to TRBJ1-5, with D tentatively TRBD1 (5 bases). CDR1 and CDR2 from the germline V gene are LGHDT and YNNKEL (reference sequence). V was pared by 9 bases and J by 2 bases, with 11 bases between. This CDR3 region has 13 residues. CDR3 in amino acids: CASSGGGNQPQHF. The CDR3 DNA sequence: TGTGCCAGTTCGGGGGGAGGCAATCAGCCCCAGCATTTT.

The chain carries TRBV29-1 and TRBJ2-3, with 7 bases lining up with TRBD2. The length of the CDR3 is 14 residues. Germline CDR1 reads SQVTM; CDR2 reads ANQGSEA. Unmatched junction bases numbered 6, after V lost 4 bases and J lost 2 bases. CDR3 sequence: CSVVSSGYTDTQYF. The CDR3 coding sequence is TGCAGCGTTGTGTCTAGCGGTTACACAGATACGCAGTATTTT.

The V gene is TRBV27, the J gene TRBJ2-5; a possible D gene is TRBD2 (5 bases). V was cut by 1 base and J by 5 bases, with 17 bases left in between. CDR3 length equals 16 residues. Germline CDR1 is MNHEY and CDR2 is SMNVEV (reference sequence). The CDR3 protein is CASSLFGEASWETQYF. In DNA, the CDR3 is TGTGCCAGCAGTTTATTTGGAGAGGCTAGCTGGGAGACCCAGTACTTC.

This chain uses TRBV4-1 with TRBJ1-2; no reliable D call. Germline V CDR1 and CDR2: MGHRA, YSYEKL. V gave up 1 base and J gave up 8 bases, with 17 bases separating them. The CDR3 length is 15 residues. The CDR3 coding sequence is TGCGCCAGCAGCCAAGGAGTTAACCGGGAAGGGGGCTACACCTTC. This gives the protein CASSQGVNREGGYTF.

This clone appeared once. The chain has TRBV29-1 and TRBJ1-4; 8 bases fit TRBD1. The length of the CDR3 is 13 residues. After removal of 8 bases from V and 2 bases from J, the junction contained 4 bases not matched to a gene. The germline gives CDR1 SQVTM, CDR2 ANQGSEA. As DNA, the CDR3 is TGCAGCTCGGACAGGGTGACTAATGAAAAACTGTTTTTT. It is translated as CSSDRVTNEKLFF.

This chain uses TRBV29-1 with TRBJ2-1; a weak D match, TRBD2 (7 bases). CDR1 SQVTM and CDR2 ANQGSEA come from the germline V gene. Trimming stripped 7 bases from V and 1 base from J, with 14 bases between. The CDR3 length is 14 residues. The CDR3 protein is CSAEGGASYNEQFF. In nucleotides, the CDR3 is TGCAGCGCCGAGGGGGGGGCATCCTACAATGAGCAGTTCTTC.

The rearrangement uses TRBV5-4 and TRBJ1-1, with D possibly matching TRBD1 (5 bases). Trimming stripped 4 bases from V and 6 bases from J, with 19 bases between. CDR3 length: 15 residues. Germline loops: CDR1 SGHNT, CDR2 YYREEE (reference sequence). Here the CDR3 reads CASSRDGGGKSEAFF. In DNA, the CDR3 is TGTGCCAGCAGCCGGGACGGTGGGGGGAAATCTGAAGCTTTCTTT.

The J gene is TRBJ1-1, the V gene TRBV11-2; TRBD1 might be the D (6 bases). The ends were cut back, 5 bases at V and 6 bases at J, with 19 bases in the middle. The CDR3 has 15 residues. Looked up from germline, CDR1 is SGHAT and CDR2 is FQNNGV. Written as DNA, the CDR3 is TGTGCCAGCAGCCTGGGGACCAGGGGCTTTTCTGAAGCTTTCTTT. It codes for CASSLGTRGFSEAFF. The complete variable domain, with remaining parts taken from reference TRBV11-2 and TRBJ1-1, reads EAGVAQSPRYKIIEKRQSVAFWCNPISGHATLYWYQQILGQGPKLLIQFQNNGVVDDSQLPKDRFSAERLKGVDSTLKIQPAKLEDSAVYLCASSLGTRGFSEAFFGQGTRLTVV.

This clone was counted a few times. The rearrangement links TRBV6-1 to TRBJ2-1; 12 nucleotides align to TRBD2. The CDR3 is 17 amino acids. Germline loops: CDR1 MNHNS, CDR2 SASEGT. J gave up 4 bases and V 4 bases, and 8 bases lay outside the gene matches. The CDR3: CASSGGFGLAGYNEQFF. The CDR3 DNA follows: TGTGCCAGCAGTGGGGGGTTCGGACTAGCGGGGTACAATGAGCAGTTCTTC.

The rearrangement uses TRBV29-1 and TRBJ1-1; no firm D call. V dropped 7 bases and J dropped 4 bases, with 13 bases sitting between them. There are 12 residues in the CDR3. Per germline, CDR1 SQVTM and CDR2 ANQGSEA. Here the CDR3 DNA reads TGCAGCGGCGGTGAAATCATCACTGAAGCTTTCTTT. Its translation: CSGGEIITEAFF.

The chain recombines TRBV7-2 with TRBJ2-5, with D possibly being TRBD1 (6 bases). There are 13 residues in the CDR3. Trimming left V 1 base short and J 3 bases short, with 6 bases between. The germline gives CDR1 SGHTA, CDR2 FQGNSA. The CDR3 is CASSLDREETQYF. CDR3 nucleotides: TGTGCCAGCAGCTTAGACAGGGAAGAGACCCAGTACTTC.

The chain couples TRBV4-1 to TRBJ2-3; tentatively, D is TRBD2 (6 bases). The germline CDR1 and CDR2 sequences are MGHRA and YSYEKL. The CDR3 contains 16 residues. The V end lost 7 bases, the J end lost 2 bases, and 19 bases lay between the germline ends. The CDR3 region has the DNA TGCGCCAGCACTATGGGGCCAGCGGGTGTCACAGATACGCAGTATTTT. Protein sequence: CASTMGPAGVTDTQYF.

J is TRBJ2-1 and V is TRBV14; 9 positions agree with TRBD2. This CDR3 contains 17 residues. The V gene end was trimmed by 4 bases and the J gene end by 6 bases; junction bases not matched to a gene: 13. Per germline, CDR1 SGHDN and CDR2 FVKESK. CDR3 in DNA: TGTGCCAGCAGCCCTAGGTCCGCGGGAGGGCCGAGCAATGAGCAGTTCTTC. Protein product: CASSPRSAGGPSNEQFF.

The rearrangement joins TRBV30 to TRBJ1-4; TRBD1 is a possible D gene (5 bases). The CDR3 totals 15 residues. Deletions cut 3 bases from V and 8 bases from J, with 19 bases between. CDR1 and CDR2 (germline): GTSNPN, SVGIG (reference sequence). The CDR3 region is CAWSVGAGFYEKLFF. The DNA for the CDR3 is TGTGCCTGGAGCGTAGGGGCAGGGTTCTACGAAAAACTGTTTTTT.

The gene calls are TRBV24-1 and TRBJ2-5, with TRBD2 identical over 7 bases. CDR3 length equals 15 residues. With V trimmed by 3 bases and J by 6 bases, 9 bases remained unmatched. From germline, CDR1 is KGHDR and CDR2 SFDVKD. The CDR3 protein is CATSDGQGGRQTQYF. The CDR3 nucleotides are TGTGCCACCAGTGATGGCCAGGGAGGGAGGCAGACCCAGTACTTC.

Only one count was recorded for this clone. The chain carries TRBV6-5 and TRBJ2-7; 9 bases align to TRBD1. This CDR3 is 16 amino acids long. The germline gives CDR1 MNHEY, CDR2 SVGAGI. The V segment lost 0 bases and the J segment 0 bases; nucleotides outside the gene matches: 3. The CDR3 DNA follows: TGTGCCAGCAGTTACTCGGACAGGGGAAGCTCCTACGAGCAGTACTTC. It codes for CASSYSDRGSSYEQYF.

V is TRBV7-9 and J is TRBJ1-2; no clear D. The V end lost 5 bases, the J end lost 1 base, and 11 bases lay between the germline ends. The V gene's germline CDR1 is SEHNR and CDR2 FQNEAQ (reference sequence). The CDR3 runs to 14 residues. In nucleotides, the CDR3 is TGTGCCAGCAGCCCATTGCGGGGTAACTATGGCTACACCTTC. Translated: CASSPLRGNYGYTF.

This clone was seen a single time. This chain uses TRBV7-3 with TRBJ2-1; 8 nucleotides line up with TRBD2. This CDR3 is built from 17 residues. Germline V gene lookup returns CDR1 SGHTA and CDR2 FQGTGA. Unmatched junction bases numbered 13, after V lost 5 bases and J lost 4 bases. CDR3 residues: CASSPRGAGLEYNEQFF. CDR3 DNA sequence: TGTGCCAGCAGCCCAAGGGGTGCGGGACTAGAATACAATGAGCAGTTCTTC.

The chain couples TRBV2 to TRBJ2-1, with TRBD2 as a possible D gene (6 bases). Germline V gene lookup returns CDR1 SNHLY and CDR2 FYNNEI. The V end was cut by 0 bases, the J end by 16 bases, with 16 bases between. The CDR3 spans 13 residues. This CDR3 reads CASSEAPPGVQFF. CDR3 DNA: TGTGCCAGCAGTGAAGCCCCACCGGGGGTGCAATTCTTC.

CDR3 loop: CASSYPARGYGYTF. CDR3 nucleotides: TGTGCCAGCAGTTACCCCGCACGCGGCTATGGCTACACCTTC. The J gene is TRBJ1-2, the V gene TRBV6-6; D not resolved. Trimming removed 2 bases from V and 4 bases from J, with 11 bases in between. Per germline, CDR1 MNHNY and CDR2 SVGAGI (reference sequence). The CDR3 has 14 amino acids.

The chain employs TRBV28 and TRBJ1-1; tentative D call: TRBD1 (5 bases). The CDR3 length is 13 residues. The germline V and J ends were trimmed by 9 bases and 5 bases, with 16 bases remaining between them. Germline V gene lookup returns CDR1 MDHEN and CDR2 SYDVKM. In DNA, the CDR3 is TGTGCCAGTTCATCAGGGCAGAGGACTGAAGCTTTCTTT. Amino acids: CASSSGQRTEAFF.

The CDR3 sequence is CSVREQNTGELFF. Here the CDR3 DNA reads TGCAGCGTTCGGGAGCAGAACACCGGGGAGCTGTTTTTT. The V and J genes are TRBV29-1 and TRBJ2-2; D possibly corresponds to TRBD2 (6 bases). The CDR3 spans 13 residues. Per germline, CDR1 SQVTM and CDR2 ANQGSEA. With 5 bases removed from V and 1 base from J, the gap between germline ends came to 8 bases.

The chain combines TRBV24-1 with TRBJ1-2, with D hard to call. Germline CDR1 and CDR2: KGHDR and SFDVKD. V lost 9 bases and J 3 bases, leaving 10 bases between the germline ends. This CDR3 has 12 amino acids. This CDR3 is CATHRAYYGYTF. The CDR3 nucleotides are TGTGCCACCCACAGAGCCTACTATGGCTACACCTTC.

The CDR3 spells CASSIAGNGNYGYTF. The CDR3 DNA reads as TGTGCCAGCAGTATAGCCGGGAATGGAAACTATGGCTACACCTTC. The rearrangement uses TRBV7-9 and TRBJ1-2; D unclear. Trimming stripped 6 bases from V and 2 bases from J, with 16 bases between. The V gene's germline CDR1 is SEHNR and CDR2 FQNEAQ (reference sequence). The CDR3 contains 15 residues.

The chain carries TRBV5-5 and TRBJ2-3; 7 bases match TRBD2. CDR1 and CDR2 from the germline V gene are SGHKS and YYEKEE (reference sequence). J was trimmed by 2 bases and V by 1 base; bases with no gene match: 4. This CDR3 comprises 15 residues. CDR3 bases: TGTGCCAGCAGCTTGTCTAGCGGATACACAGATACGCAGTATTTT. It yields the protein CASSLSSGYTDTQYF.

The chain carries TRBV6-6 and TRBJ1-5; a possible D gene is TRBD1 (5 bases). Trimming stripped 7 bases from V and 3 bases from J, with 16 bases between. Looked up from germline, CDR1 is MNHNY and CDR2 is SVGAGI (reference sequence). This CDR3 has 15 amino acids. This CDR3 is CASMFRTPNNQPQHF. The CDR3 DNA reads as TGTGCCAGCATGTTCAGGACACCAAACAATCAGCCCCAGCATTTT.